These 4 T cell receptor beta chains were sequenced from one sample in a study of graft-versus-host responses after intestinal transplantation. Antigens for these TCRs are unknown. Sequencing used immunoSEQ multiplex PCR; TCRdb keeps in-frame clones, though not all of them. The table has approximately 85,000 clones, 91% seen once. The source was unstimulated CD8+ T cells sorted from spleen or lymph node cells, collected before transplant. Receptors originate from a human donor who was the organ donor for an intestinal transplant.

The rearrangement uses TRBV6-1 and TRBJ2-3; D possibly matches TRBD1 or TRBD2 (5 bases each). This CDR3 is 14 amino acids long. Looked up from germline, CDR1 is MNHNS and CDR2 is SASEGT. V lost 4 bases, J lost 5 bases, and 13 bases lay in between. The CDR3, as DNA: TGTGCCAGCAGTGGCTCCGGGGCAGGAGATACGCAGTATTTT. It yields the protein CASSGSGAGDTQYF.

The rearrangement joins TRBV7-2 to TRBJ2-3, with D possibly matching TRBD2 (6 bases). V was cut by 4 bases and J by 10 bases, with 21 bases left in between. The V gene's germline CDR1 is SGHTA and CDR2 FQGNSA. CDR3 length: 15 amino acids. The CDR3 DNA is TGTGCCAGCAGCTGGAGGGCGGCCCACTATGAGCCGCAGTATTTT. This encodes CASSWRAAHYEPQYF.

The rearrangement links TRBV5-1 to TRBJ2-7; 8 nucleotides line up with TRBD2. Trimming took 4 bases from V and 5 from J; bases not matched to a gene: 14. The CDR3 loop spans 16 amino acids. From germline, CDR1 is SGHRS and CDR2 YFSETQ. In DNA form, the CDR3 reads TGCGCCAGCAGCCCCCTGGGACTAGAGAACGTCCACGAGCAGTACTTC. This codes for CASSPLGLENVHEQYF.

The chain links TRBV2 to TRBJ1-4, with TRBD1 as a possible D gene (5 bases). Germline loops: CDR1 SNHLY, CDR2 FYNNEI. The CDR3 is 17 residues long. Trimming stripped 6 bases from V and 7 bases from J, with 24 bases between. DNA for the CDR3: TGTGCCAGCAGCCTTTGGGACGGACTCGCGAGGGGTGAAAAACTGTTTTTT. It encodes CASSLWDGLARGEKLFF. The whole variable domain, filled in from reference TRBV2 and TRBJ1-4, reads EPEVTQTPSHQVTQMGQEVILRCVPISNHLYFYWYRQILGQKVEFLVSFYNNEISEKSEIFDDQFSVERPDGSNFTLKIRSTKLEDSAMYFCASSLWDGLARGEKLFFGSGTQLSVL.